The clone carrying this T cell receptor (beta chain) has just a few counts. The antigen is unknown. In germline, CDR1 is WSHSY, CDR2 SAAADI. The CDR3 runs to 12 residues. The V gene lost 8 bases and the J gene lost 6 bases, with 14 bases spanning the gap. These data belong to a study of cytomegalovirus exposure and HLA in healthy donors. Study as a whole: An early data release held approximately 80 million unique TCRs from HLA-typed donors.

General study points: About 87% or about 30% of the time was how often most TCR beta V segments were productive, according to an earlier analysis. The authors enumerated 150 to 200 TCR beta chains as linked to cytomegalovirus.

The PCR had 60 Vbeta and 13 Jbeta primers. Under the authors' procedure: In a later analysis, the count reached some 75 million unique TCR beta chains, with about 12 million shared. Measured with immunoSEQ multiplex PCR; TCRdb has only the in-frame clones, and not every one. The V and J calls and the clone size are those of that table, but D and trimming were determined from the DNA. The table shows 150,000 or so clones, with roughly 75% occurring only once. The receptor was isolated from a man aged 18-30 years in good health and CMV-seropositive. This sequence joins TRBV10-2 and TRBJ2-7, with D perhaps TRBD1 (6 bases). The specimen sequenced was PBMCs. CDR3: CASVQGSSEQYF. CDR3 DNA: TGCGCCAGCGTACAGGGTAGTAGCGAGCAGTACTTC.